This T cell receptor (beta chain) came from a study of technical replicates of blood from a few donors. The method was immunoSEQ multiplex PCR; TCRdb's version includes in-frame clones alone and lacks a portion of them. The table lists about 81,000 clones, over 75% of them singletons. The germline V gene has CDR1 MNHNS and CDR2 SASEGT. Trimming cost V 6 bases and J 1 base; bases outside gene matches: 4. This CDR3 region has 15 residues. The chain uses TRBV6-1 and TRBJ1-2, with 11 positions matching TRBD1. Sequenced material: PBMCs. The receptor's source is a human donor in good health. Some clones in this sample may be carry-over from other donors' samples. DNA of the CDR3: TGTGCCAGCAGAATGGGACAGGGGGATAACTATGGCTACACCTTC. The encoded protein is CASRMGQGDNYGYTF.